These 31 T cell receptor beta chains share one sample of origin, sequenced in a study of cytomegalovirus exposure and HLA in healthy donors. Primers included in the PCR were 60 Vbeta and 13 Jbeta primers. Repertoires were generated with immunoSEQ multiplex PCR, while TCRdb's copy carries only in-frame clones and drops some. The table lists tens of thousands of clones, under 85% of them singletons. Sequencing was carried out using PBMCs. These receptors originate from a man aged 50 to 60 in good health and CMV-seropositive.

This clone was detected only a few times. The rearrangement uses TRBV10-3 and TRBJ2-3; tentative D call: TRBD1 (6 bases). The CDR3 spans 14 residues. The V end lost 9 bases, the J end lost 2 bases, and 15 bases lay between the germline ends. CDR1 ENHRY and CDR2 SYGVKD come from the germline V gene. The CDR3 spells CAIGDTGFTDTQYF. The CDR3 DNA is TGTGCCATAGGGGATACAGGGTTCACAGATACGCAGTATTTT.

V and J are TRBV19 and TRBJ2-6, with D unresolved. The V end was cut by 3 bases, the J end by 0 bases, with 9 bases between. CDR1 is LNHDA, CDR2 SQIVND, per germline (reference sequence). The CDR3 is 16 amino acids. The CDR3 reads CASSIQATSGANVLTF. The CDR3 nucleotides read TGTGCCAGTAGTATTCAGGCGACCTCTGGGGCCAACGTCCTGACTTTC.

The chain links TRBV5-1 to TRBJ2-3; tentative D call: TRBD2 (5 bases). V lost 4 bases, J lost 0 bases, and 15 bases lay in between. The CDR3 has 16 residues. Germline V gene sequence: CDR1 SGHRS, CDR2 YFSETQ. In DNA, the CDR3 is TGCGCCAGCAGCCTACTAGACCAGGCTAGCACAGATACGCAGTATTTT. Amino acid sequence: CASSLLDQASTDTQYF.

The V and J genes are TRBV30 and TRBJ1-4; 8 bases match TRBD1. Germline trimming cut 2 bases from V and 8 bases from J; bases unmatched to any gene: 4. Germline V CDR1 and CDR2: GTSNPN, SVGIG (reference sequence). The CDR3 totals 13 residues. The CDR3 is CAWSWSGGEKLFF. The CDR3 nucleotides are TGTGCCTGGAGTTGGTCAGGGGGCGAAAAACTGTTTTTT.

This clone was counted between two and nine times. This chain's CDR3 is CASSLGASGSSYNEQFF. CDR3 DNA sequence: TGTGCCAGCAGCTTAGGGGCTAGCGGGAGCTCCTACAATGAGCAGTTCTTC. The chain joins TRBV5-5 to TRBJ2-1; TRBD2 agrees at 10 bases. The V gene end was trimmed by 2 bases and the J gene end by 0 bases; junction bases not matched to a gene: 5. The CDR3 contains 17 residues. The germline V gene encodes CDR1 SGHKS and CDR2 YYEKEE (reference sequence). Full variable domain (rest looked up from reference TRBV5-5 and TRBJ2-1): DAGVTQSPTHLIKTRGQQVTLRCSPISGHKSVSWYQQVLGQGPQFIFQYYEKEERGRGNFPDRFSARQFPNYSSELNVNALLLGDSALYLCASSLGASGSSYNEQFFGPGTRLTVL.

The genes are TRBV11-2 and TRBJ1-5; 9 positions agree with TRBD1. CDR1 is SGHAT and CDR2 is FQNNGV in the germline V gene. The CDR3 totals 14 residues. The V gene end was trimmed by 5 bases and the J gene end by 7 bases; junction bases not matched to a gene: 6. For the CDR3, the DNA is TGTGCCAGCAGCCCAGGGACAGGGAAGCAGCCCCAGCATTTT. Translating gives CASSPGTGKQPQHF.

This chain links TRBV7-6 with TRBJ2-1, with a weak D call TRBD2 (6 bases). There are 16 residues in the CDR3. Germline assignment: CDR1 SGHVS and CDR2 FNYEAQ. Trimming pared 5 bases from V and 1 base from J, leaving 15 bases between. The CDR3, as DNA: TGTGCCAGCAGCCCGTCGACTAGAAGGTCCTACAATGAGCAGTTCTTC. Amino acid sequence: CASSPSTRRSYNEQFF.

A word on this clone: Other DNA variants within this sample encode the same CDR3. The rearrangement joins TRBV6-1 to TRBJ1-2; D might be TRBD1 (5 bases). V lost 1 base, J lost 8 bases, and 11 bases lay in between. In germline, CDR1 is MNHNS, CDR2 SASEGT. The CDR3 is made up of 13 amino acids. CDR3 nucleotide sequence: TGTGCCAGCAGTGAAGGGGGCCTCCGCGGCTACACCTTC. Protein: CASSEGGLRGYTF.

A remark on this clone: The junction and the germline gene differ at one end; a read error may be behind it. The chain combines TRBV20-1 with TRBJ1-1; D remains ambiguous. The CDR3 runs to 11 residues. The germline gives CDR1 DFQATT, CDR2 SNEGSKA (reference sequence). The CDR3 bases are TGCAGTGCCAACGTAAAACTCGGACTCCTCTTT. This translates into CSANVKLGLLF.

This clone was seen a handful of times. The J gene is TRBJ1-1, the V gene TRBV5-1, with TRBD1 matching over 9 bases. J was trimmed by 1 base and V by 4 bases; bases with no gene match: 5. CDR1 and CDR2 from the germline V gene are SGHRS and YFSETQ. The CDR3 is 15 amino acids. The CDR3 protein is CASSIQGAPNTEAFF. Here the CDR3 DNA reads TGCGCCAGCAGCATACAGGGGGCCCCGAACACTGAAGCTTTCTTT. The full variable domain, rest sourced from reference TRBV5-1 and TRBJ1-1, is KAGVTQTPRYLIKTRGQQVTLSCSPISGHRSVSWYQQTPGQGLQFLFEYFSETQRNKGNFPGRFSGRQFSNSRSEMNVSTLELGDSALYLCASSIQGAPNTEAFFGQGTRLTVV.

The V and J genes are TRBV6-5 and TRBJ2-7; 8 bases are shared with TRBD2. The V and J ends lost 2 bases and 5 bases, in that order; junction bases with no gene match: 8. In germline, CDR1 is MNHEY, CDR2 SVGAGI. This CDR3 comprises 15 residues. CDR3 amino acids: CASSYDSGKYHEQYF. The CDR3 coding sequence is TGTGCCAGCAGTTACGATAGCGGGAAATATCACGAGCAGTACTTC.

This rearrangement joins TRBV7-2 to TRBJ1-1; TRBD1 matches at 7 bases. J was trimmed by 4 bases and V by 4 bases; bases with no gene match: 9. Germline lookup yields CDR1 SGHTA and CDR2 FQGNSA. The CDR3 has 15 amino acids. Here the CDR3 DNA reads TGTGCCAGCAGCTCTAGAACTACAGGGGCCACTGAAGCTTTCTTT. It codes for CASSSRTTGATEAFF. Full variable domain (outside the CDR3, taken from reference TRBV7-2 and TRBJ1-1): GAGVSQSPSNKVTEKGKDVELRCDPISGHTALYWYRQSLGQGLEFLIYFQGNSAPDKSGLPSDRFSAERTGGSVSTLTIQRTQQEDSAVYLCASSSRTTGATEAFFGQGTRLTVV.

The CDR3 coding sequence is TGTGCCAGCAGTGAAAGGTCACGAAGAGCGGGATTCTACGAGCAGTACTTC. Its translation: CASSERSRRAGFYEQYF. The rearrangement uses TRBV6-1 and TRBJ2-7, with 7 bases identical to TRBD2. The CDR3 is made up of 17 amino acids. CDR1 and CDR2 (germline): MNHNS, SASEGT. Trimming took 2 bases from V and 3 from J; bases not matched to a gene: 13.

As for this clone: This CDR3 fails to terminate in the conserved phenylalanine or tryptophan, so it likely reflects a read error. The CDR3 DNA reads TGTGCCTGGAGGGGGACAGGTGAAGCTTTCTTG. Residues: CAWRGTGEAFL. The rearrangement links TRBV30 to TRBJ1-1, with 8 bases aligning to TRBD1. This CDR3 is 11 amino acids long. CDR1 GTSNPN and CDR2 SVGIG come from the germline V gene (reference sequence). Trimming removed 3 bases from V and 7 bases from J; junction bases left unmatched: 1.

This clone was observed once. The chain joins TRBV4-1 to TRBJ2-7; 7 bases match TRBD2. This CDR3 has 15 residues. V shed 0 bases, J shed 2 bases, and the junction held 4 bases outside the gene matches. CDR1 and CDR2 from the germline V gene are MGHRA and YSYEKL. The CDR3 sequence is CASSQDGRGPYEQYF. The CDR3 DNA reads TGCGCCAGCAGCCAAGATGGGAGGGGACCCTACGAGCAGTACTTC.

The rearrangement uses TRBV28 and TRBJ2-1; TRBD2 matches at 7 bases. The CDR3 totals 14 residues. Trimming cost V 5 bases and J 5 bases; bases outside gene matches: 6. CDR1 and CDR2 from the germline V gene are MDHEN and SYDVKM. As DNA, the CDR3 is TGTGCCAGCAGTCGGCTAGCGGAGGACAATGAGCAGTTCTTC. Its translation: CASSRLAEDNEQFF.

Only a few counts were recorded for this clone. DNA of the CDR3: TGCGCCAGCAGCCAAGATTCCGGCAATCAGCCCCAGCATTTT. Translating it yields CASSQDSGNQPQHF. The chain is built from TRBV4-3 and TRBJ1-5; D gene ambiguous. The germline V gene encodes CDR1 LGHNA and CDR2 YSLEER. This CDR3 contains 14 residues. Between the trimmed V and J ends, which lost 0 bases and 2 bases, there was a span of 5 bases.

The gene calls are TRBV5-4 and TRBJ1-1; no reliable D call. Trimming cost V 4 bases and J 1 base, with 14 bases left between them. Per the germline V gene, CDR1 is SGHNT and CDR2 is YYREEE (reference sequence). This CDR3 spans 15 amino acids. DNA for the CDR3: TGTGCCAGCAGCCCGAGGAGGGATGCGAACACTGAAGCTTTCTTT. It is translated as CASSPRRDANTEAFF.

This chain joins TRBV18 and TRBJ2-5; D ambiguous. CDR1 is KGHSH and CDR2 is LQKENI in the germline V gene. V was pared by 3 bases and J by 0 bases, with 11 bases between. The CDR3 has 15 residues. The CDR3 bases are TGTGCCAGCTCACCCGTTCGCGGAGACCAAGAGACCCAGTACTTC. Its translation: CASSPVRGDQETQYF.

The chain employs TRBV23-1 and TRBJ1-2; a weak D match, TRBD1 (6 bases). TRBV23-1 is sorted into the ORF group, with uncertain function. This CDR3 is built from 15 residues. Trimming shortened V by 4 bases and J by 4 bases, and 16 bases separated the two germline ends. The CDR3 bases are TGCGCCAGCAGTCGCCCGGGACACCGAATCTATGGCTACACCTTC. It translates to CASSRPGHRIYGYTF.

V gene TRBV7-3 combines with J gene TRBJ2-2; 8 nucleotides agree with TRBD1. Trimming cost V 5 bases and J 7 bases; bases outside gene matches: 6. Germline V CDR1 and CDR2: SGHTA, FQGTGA. The CDR3 extends over 14 amino acids. The CDR3 loop is CASSRDRGNGELFF. CDR3 bases: TGTGCCAGCAGCCGAGACAGGGGCAACGGGGAGCTGTTTTTT. Complete variable domain (other parts from reference TRBV7-3 and TRBJ2-2): GAGVSQTPSNKVTEKGKYVELRCDPISGHTALYWYRQSLGQGPEFLIYFQGTGAADDSGLPNDRFFAVRPEGSVSTLKIQRTERGDSAVYLCASSRDRGNGELFFGEGSRLTVL.

There are a few counts of this clone. The chain recombines TRBV28 with TRBJ2-7, with D tentatively TRBD2 (6 bases). The CDR3 extends over 14 amino acids. The V gene lost 5 bases and the J gene lost 3 bases, with 14 bases spanning the gap. Germline V CDR1 and CDR2: MDHEN, SYDVKM. The CDR3 DNA reads TGTGCCAGCAGTCTCGGGGGTGGGGGCTACGAGCAGTACTTC. It is translated as CASSLGGGGYEQYF.

V gene TRBV6-5 combines with J gene TRBJ2-3; TRBD1 agrees at 8 bases. The CDR3 contains 15 residues. Trimming took 7 bases from V and 6 from J; bases not matched to a gene: 12. Germline CDR1 MNHEY, CDR2 SVGAGI. CDR3 in amino acids: CASTQGGRGRDTQYF. CDR3 in DNA: TGTGCCAGCACCCAAGGGGGCAGGGGGCGGGATACGCAGTATTTT.

This clone occurred once. The rearrangement links TRBV18 to TRBJ1-4, with D tentatively TRBD1 (6 bases). Germline lookup yields CDR1 KGHSH and CDR2 LQKENI. Trimming removed 8 bases from V and 7 bases from J, with 17 bases in between. The CDR3 is 14 residues long. The CDR3 protein is CASRRGGDVEKLFF. The CDR3 DNA sequence: TGTGCCAGCCGAAGGGGGGGAGACGTTGAAAAACTGTTTTTT.

This clone came up a few times. This chain connects TRBV9 to TRBJ1-2, with 8 bases identical to TRBD1. This CDR3 contains 14 residues. After removal of 4 bases from V and 7 bases from J, the junction contained 9 bases not matched to a gene. The V gene's germline CDR1 is SGDLS and CDR2 YYNGEE. CDR3 sequence (DNA): TGTGCCAGCAGCTCAAGGACAGGGCTGCTTGGCTACACCTTC. Translated, it gives CASSSRTGLLGYTF.

J is TRBJ1-1 and V is TRBV10-3; D unresolved. With 4 bases removed from V and 1 base from J, the gap between germline ends came to 10 bases. The CDR3 is made up of 14 amino acids. CDR1 ENHRY and CDR2 SYGVKD come from the germline V gene. CDR3 nucleotides: TGTGCCATCAGTGCTCGGGAACCGAACACTGAAGCTTTCTTT. It translates to CAISAREPNTEAFF.

This chain uses TRBV7-9 with TRBJ2-7; TRBD2 matches 13 bases. V lost 5 bases to trimming and J lost 6 bases; unmatched junction nucleotides: 7. The CDR3 runs 15 residues. The germline V gene has CDR1 SEHNR and CDR2 FQNEAQ (reference sequence). The CDR3 loop reads CASSPRTSGSGEQYF. In nucleotides, the CDR3 is TGTGCCAGCAGCCCAAGGACTAGCGGGAGCGGCGAGCAGTACTTC.

This chain uses TRBV27 with TRBJ2-3, with 9 nucleotides matching TRBD2. J was trimmed by 11 bases and V by 2 bases; bases with no gene match: 11. Germline CDR1 and CDR2: MNHEY and SMNVEV (reference sequence). The length of the CDR3 is 15 residues. The DNA of the CDR3 is TGTGCCAGCAGTTTAGCGGCTAGCGGGGACCTTAGGCAGTATTTT. This codes for CASSLAASGDLRQYF.

The count of this clone is one. The rearrangement uses TRBV19 and TRBJ2-3; TRBD2 agrees at 12 bases. The CDR3 totals 16 residues. With V trimmed by 5 bases and J by 0 bases, 3 bases remained unmatched. Germline lookup yields CDR1 LNHDA and CDR2 SQIVND (reference sequence). The CDR3 loop reads CASSFLAGGSTDTQYF. In DNA form, the CDR3 reads TGTGCCAGTAGTTTTCTAGCGGGGGGGAGCACAGATACGCAGTATTTT.

The chain recombines TRBV18 with TRBJ2-5, with TRBD2 matching over 13 bases. The CDR3 runs to 16 residues. Germline V gene lookup returns CDR1 KGHSH and CDR2 LQKENI. V lost 1 base to trimming and J lost 1 base; unmatched junction nucleotides: 0. CDR3 loop: CASSPRTSGGQETQYF. CDR3 in DNA: TGTGCCAGCTCACCACGGACTAGCGGGGGCCAAGAGACCCAGTACTTC.

This chain links TRBV19 with TRBJ2-7, with 9 bases lining up with TRBD2. J lost 1 base, V lost 4 bases, and 11 bases had no gene match. This CDR3 has 17 residues. Germline CDR1 reads LNHDA; CDR2 reads SQIVND (reference sequence). The CDR3 loop reads CASSRGAGGIKSYEQYF. The DNA for the CDR3 is TGTGCCAGTAGTAGGGGAGCGGGAGGCATAAAATCCTACGAGCAGTACTTC.